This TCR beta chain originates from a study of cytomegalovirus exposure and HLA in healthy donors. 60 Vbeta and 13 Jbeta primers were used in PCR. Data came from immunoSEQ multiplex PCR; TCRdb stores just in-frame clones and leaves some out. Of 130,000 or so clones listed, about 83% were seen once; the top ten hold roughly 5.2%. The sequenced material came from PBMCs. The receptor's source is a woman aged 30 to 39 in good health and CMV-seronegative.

The CDR3 sequence is CASSESRGTSGPLSSYEQYF. Here the CDR3 DNA reads TGTGCCAGCAGTGAAAGCCGTGGGACTAGCGGGCCTCTCAGCTCCTACGAGCAGTACTTC. The chain combines TRBV2 with TRBJ2-7; 12 bases are shared with TRBD2. This CDR3 is 20 amino acids long. J was trimmed by 0 bases and V by 2 bases; bases with no gene match: 14. CDR1 SNHLY and CDR2 FYNNEI come from the germline V gene.